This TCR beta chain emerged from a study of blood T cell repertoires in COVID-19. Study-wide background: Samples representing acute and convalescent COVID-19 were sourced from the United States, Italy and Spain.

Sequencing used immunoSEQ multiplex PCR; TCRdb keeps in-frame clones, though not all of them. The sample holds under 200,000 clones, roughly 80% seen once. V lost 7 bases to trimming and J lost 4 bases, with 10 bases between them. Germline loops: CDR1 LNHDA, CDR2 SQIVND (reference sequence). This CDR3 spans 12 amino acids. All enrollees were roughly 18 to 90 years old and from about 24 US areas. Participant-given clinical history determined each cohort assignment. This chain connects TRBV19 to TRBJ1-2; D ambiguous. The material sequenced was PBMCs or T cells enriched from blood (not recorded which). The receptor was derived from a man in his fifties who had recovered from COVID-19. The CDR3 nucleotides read TGTGCCAGTAAAGACACCAGCTATGGCTACACCTTC. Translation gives CASKDTSYGYTF.